Below, 24 T cell receptor beta chains from the same sample are listed, as sequenced in a study of blood T cells in healthy people across ages. Sample-barcoded 5' priming and a J-beta primer mix drove a second PCR of roughly 7 to 11 cycles. Each CDR3 protein gets one entry after TCRdb re-called the 5' RACE reads with MiXCR. This repertoire shows hundreds of thousands of distinct CDR3 sequences, under 25% found once; its top ten account for 3% to 4.5%. Sequencing was done on a sample of blood. Receptors were obtained from a man between 65 and 85 years old in good health.

This clonotype was found a few times. One end of the junction is discordant with germline, which a read error may explain. V usage is TRBV4-1 and J usage is TRBJ2-2; D gene ambiguous. The CDR3 is made up of 15 amino acids. In germline, CDR1 is MGHRA, CDR2 YSYEKL. CDR3 bases: TGCGCCTGCAGCCAAGATCTGGGCGGAACCGGGGAGCTGTTTTTT. Its protein product is CACSQDLGGTGELFF.

This clonotype showed up many times. The chain is built from TRBV29-1 and TRBJ2-5; D is perhaps TRBD1 or TRBD2 (5 bases each). V shed 2 bases and J shed 5 bases, with 9 bases lying between them. Germline assignment: CDR1 SQVTM and CDR2 ANQGSEA. The CDR3 runs to 12 residues. The CDR3 loop reads CSVESGTETQYF. As DNA, the CDR3 is TGCAGCGTTGAATCGGGGACGGAGACCCAGTACTTC.

The chain links TRBV29-1 to TRBJ2-7; D call uncertain. The CDR3 is 13 amino acids. V was shortened by 2 bases and J by 0 bases, with 8 bases between the two germline ends. Germline V gene lookup returns CDR1 SQVTM and CDR2 ANQGSEA. The CDR3 protein is CSVERLSSYEQYF. The CDR3 DNA is TGCAGCGTTGAAAGGCTGAGCTCCTACGAGCAGTACTTC.

This clonotype was counted between two and nine times. The V call is TRBV12-3 or TRBV12-4, the J call TRBJ2-7, with D unclear. The V end lost 3 bases, the J end lost 3 bases, and 12 bases lay between the germline ends. The CDR3 sequence is 14 residues long. The CDR3 here is CASSLRNRNYEQYF. The CDR3 coding sequence is TGTGCCAGCAGTTTGAGAAACAGAAACTACGAGCAGTACTTC.

This clonotype was seen many times. The chain combines TRBV28 with TRBJ2-7, with TRBD2 matching over 13 bases. The CDR3 is made up of 16 amino acids. V gave up 5 bases and J gave up 3 bases; unmatched junction bases: 7. Germline CDR1 reads MDHEN; CDR2 reads SYDVKM. DNA of the CDR3: TGTGCCAGCAGTGGATTCGGACTAGCGGGAGTCTACGAGCAGTACTTC. This sequence encodes CASSGFGLAGVYEQYF.

The chain couples TRBV6-5 to TRBJ1-1; D gene unclear. V shed 0 bases and J shed 1 base, with 6 bases lying between them. The germline V gene encodes CDR1 MNHEY and CDR2 SVGAGI. The CDR3 length is 14 residues. The CDR3 DNA follows: TGTGCCAGCAGTTACTCGAAGAAGAACACTGAAGCTTTCTTT. Translation: CASSYSKKNTEAFF.

This CDR3 is CASSFKAGAYEQYF. In DNA, the CDR3 is TGTGCCAGCAGTTTTAAGGCAGGGGCCTACGAGCAGTACTTC. This chain uses TRBV12-3 or TRBV12-4 with TRBJ2-5; tentatively, D is TRBD1 (6 bases). The J call is in doubt because the DNA end fits TRBJ2-7 better. The CDR3 consists of 14 residues.

This clonotype was counted at least ten times. The chain employs TRBV2 and TRBJ2-1, with TRBD2 identical over 9 bases. With V trimmed by 5 bases and J by 3 bases, 5 bases remained unmatched. From germline, CDR1 is SNHLY and CDR2 FYNNEI. This CDR3 has 15 residues. CDR3 bases: TGTGCCAGCAGTCAAACTAGCGGGCACTACAATGAGCAGTTCTTC. Amino acids: CASSQTSGHYNEQFF. Combining the CDR3 with reference TRBV2 and TRBJ2-1 gives the whole variable domain EPEVTQTPSHQVTQMGQEVILRCVPISNHLYFYWYRQILGQKVEFLVSFYNNEISEKSEIFDDQFSVERPDGSNFTLKIRSTKLEDSAMYFCASSQTSGHYNEQFFGPGTRLTVL.

This clonotype was counted only a few times. V usage is TRBV2 and J usage is TRBJ2-1; 8 bases match TRBD2. There are 15 residues in the CDR3. With V trimmed by 5 bases and J by 1 base, 4 bases remained unmatched. Germline V CDR1 and CDR2: SNHLY, FYNNEI. CDR3: CASSNQRGSYNEQFF. As DNA, the CDR3 is TGTGCCAGCAGTAATCAGCGGGGGTCCTACAATGAGCAGTTCTTC.

In its sample, this clonotype was seen a few times. The junction and the germline gene differ at one end; a read error may be behind it. The rearrangement links TRBV15 to TRBJ2-1, with TRBD1 as a possible D gene (6 bases). The CDR3 is 15 residues long. Per the germline V gene, CDR1 is LNHNV and CDR2 is YYDKDF (reference sequence). This chain's CDR3 is CAASKTLTGLDEQFF. DNA of the CDR3: TGTGCCGCCAGCAAGACCTTAACAGGGCTGGATGAGCAGTTCTTC.

This chain links TRBV5-5 with TRBJ2-5, with D possibly being TRBD1 (6 bases). Germline-derived CDR1 and CDR2 are SGHKS and YYEKEE (reference sequence). The CDR3 has 14 amino acids. The V gene lost 2 bases and the J gene lost 2 bases, with 10 bases spanning the gap. The CDR3 coding sequence is TGTGCCAGCAGCTTCCGGGACACTCAAGAGACCCAGTACTTC. Translation gives CASSFRDTQETQYF.

This clonotype was recorded many times. V usage is TRBV10-2 and J usage is TRBJ2-7; D ambiguous. The CDR3 loop spans 12 amino acids. The V end was cut by 2 bases, the J end by 3 bases, with 5 bases between. Germline V gene data show CDR1 as WSHSY and CDR2 as SAAADI. CDR3 region: CASSELLYEQYF. The CDR3 DNA follows: TGCGCCAGCAGTGAGCTACTCTACGAGCAGTACTTC.

This clonotype was seen more than once but under ten times. J is TRBJ2-7 and V is TRBV27, with TRBD1 identical over 7 bases. The V and J ends lost 5 bases and 3 bases, in that order; junction bases with no gene match: 10. The V gene's germline CDR1 is MNHEY and CDR2 SMNVEV (reference sequence). There are 15 residues in the CDR3. The CDR3 bases are TGTGCCAGCAGTGGAGCCGGGACAGCCCACTACGAGCAGTACTTC. Protein sequence: CASSGAGTAHYEQYF.

In its sample, this clonotype was seen many times. CDR3 protein: CASSPNRDFVQYF. The CDR3 region has the DNA TGTGCCAGCAGCCCTAACCGAGATTTTGTGCAGTACTTC. The genes are TRBV7-2 and TRBJ2-7; D not certain. This CDR3 has 13 amino acids. With 5 bases removed from V and 9 bases from J, the gap between germline ends came to 17 bases. Germline V lookup: CDR1 SGHTA, CDR2 FQGNSA.

This chain's CDR3 is CASREQGRVNSPLHF. As DNA, the CDR3 is TGTGCCAGCAGAGAACAGGGGAGGGTTAATTCACCCCTCCACTTT. This chain uses TRBV2 with TRBJ1-6; 7 bases agree with TRBD1. After removal of 6 bases from V and 6 bases from J, the junction contained 8 bases not matched to a gene. Germline CDR1 reads SNHLY; CDR2 reads FYNNEI. The CDR3 length is 15 residues.

The J gene is TRBJ2-1, the V gene TRBV10-2, with TRBD1 matching 8 bases. The CDR3 covers 12 residues. Germline V gene lookup returns CDR1 WSHSY and CDR2 SAAADI. Unmatched junction bases numbered 4, after V lost 6 bases and J lost 9 bases. The CDR3 bases are TGCGCCAGCAGACCCGACAGGGGTGAGCAGTTCTTC. Translating gives CASRPDRGEQFF.

The chain carries TRBV4-1 and TRBJ1-4; D unclear. Germline CDR1 MGHRA, CDR2 YSYEKL. CDR3 size: 16 residues. Trimming cost V 0 bases and J 6 bases, with 14 bases left between them. The CDR3 nucleotides read TGCGCCAGCAGCCAAGAGGCCAGCCCCTCCTATGAAAAACTGTTTTTT. Translating gives CASSQEASPSYEKLFF.

This clonotype has only a few counts. The rearrangement joins TRBV7-2 to TRBJ2-1; 12 bases are shared with TRBD1. The trim removed 5 bases at V and 7 bases at J, leaving 9 bases unmatched. The CDR3 loop spans 16 amino acids. In germline, CDR1 is SGHTA, CDR2 FQGNSA. In DNA, the CDR3 is TGTGCCAGCAGCAAATCCGGGACAGGGGGCATGAATGAGCAGTTCTTC. This encodes CASSKSGTGGMNEQFF.

The sample holds one count of this clonotype. The V and J genes are TRBV20-1 and TRBJ2-6; no reliable D call. Germline CDR1 DFQATT, CDR2 SNEGSKA (reference sequence). The CDR3 is made up of 17 amino acids. The V gene lost 1 base and the J gene lost 0 bases, with 13 bases spanning the gap. CDR3 DNA: TGCAGTGCTAGAGGGCCTGGCCTCGACTCTGGGGCCAACGTCCTGACTTTC. Translation: CSARGPGLDSGANVLTF.

This clonotype has only a few counts. This rearrangement joins TRBV2 to TRBJ2-1; 7 nucleotides agree with TRBD2. Germline CDR1 is SNHLY and CDR2 is FYNNEI. The V and J ends lost 6 bases and 8 bases, in that order; junction bases with no gene match: 13. This CDR3 is built from 15 residues. The CDR3 protein is CASRRAGETLDEQFF. As DNA, the CDR3 is TGTGCCAGCAGGCGGGCGGGAGAGACCCTCGATGAGCAGTTCTTC. The whole variable domain, filled in from reference TRBV2 and TRBJ2-1, reads EPEVTQTPSHQVTQMGQEVILRCVPISNHLYFYWYRQILGQKVEFLVSFYNNEISEKSEIFDDQFSVERPDGSNFTLKIRSTKLEDSAMYFCASRRAGETLDEQFFGPGTRLTVL.

The sample holds many counts of this clonotype. CDR3 nucleotides: TGTGCCAGCAGCTTAAAGAGGACAGGGCGAGGATACAATGAGCAGTTCTTC. Protein sequence: CASSLKRTGRGYNEQFF. The chain carries TRBV7-2 and TRBJ2-1; 8 bases align to TRBD1. The CDR3 is made up of 17 amino acids. The germline CDR1 and CDR2 sequences are SGHTA and FQGNSA. The V segment lost 2 bases and the J segment 4 bases; nucleotides outside the gene matches: 10. The entire variable domain, with the rest obtained from reference TRBV7-2 and TRBJ2-1, is as follows: GAGVSQSPSNKVTEKGKDVELRCDPISGHTALYWYRQSLGQGLEFLIYFQGNSAPDKSGLPSDRFSAERTGGSVSTLTIQRTQQEDSAVYLCASSLKRTGRGYNEQFFGPGTRLTVL.

The chain has TRBV5-1 and TRBJ2-2, with 7 bases aligning to TRBD1. With V trimmed by 4 bases and J by 5 bases, 8 bases remained unmatched. The CDR3 runs 15 residues. Looked up from germline, CDR1 is SGHRS and CDR2 is YFSETQ. The CDR3 DNA sequence: TGCGCCAGCAGCCTAAGACAGGGAGTTACCGGGGAGCTGTTTTTT. Translation gives CASSLRQGVTGELFF.

There are a few counts of this clonotype. The chain uses TRBV29-1 and TRBJ2-2; 7 bases are shared with TRBD2. The CDR3 runs to 14 residues. V shed 6 bases, J shed 6 bases, and the junction held 10 bases outside the gene matches. Per germline, CDR1 SQVTM and CDR2 ANQGSEA. The CDR3 reads CSVGLGFIAGELFF. The CDR3 nucleotides read TGCAGCGTCGGACTAGGATTTATAGCCGGGGAGCTGTTTTTT.

The rearrangement joins TRBV6-7 to TRBJ2-3, with D hard to call. TRBV6-7 is flagged as an ORF with uncertain function. The V and J ends lost 0 bases and 1 base respectively, with 5 bases between them. The CDR3 has 14 amino acids. The CDR3 is CASSYSVGTDTQYF. The CDR3 coding sequence is TGTGCCAGCAGTTACTCGGTAGGCACAGATACGCAGTATTTT.